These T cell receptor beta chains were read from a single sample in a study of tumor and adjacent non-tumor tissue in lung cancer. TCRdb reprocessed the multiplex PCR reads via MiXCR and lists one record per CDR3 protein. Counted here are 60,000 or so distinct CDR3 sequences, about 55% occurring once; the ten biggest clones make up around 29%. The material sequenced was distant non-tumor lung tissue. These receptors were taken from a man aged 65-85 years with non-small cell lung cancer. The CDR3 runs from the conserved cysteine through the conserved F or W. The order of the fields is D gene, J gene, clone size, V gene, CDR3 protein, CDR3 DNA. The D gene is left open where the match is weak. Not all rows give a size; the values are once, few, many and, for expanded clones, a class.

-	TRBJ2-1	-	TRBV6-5	CAISYVALGNNEQFF	-
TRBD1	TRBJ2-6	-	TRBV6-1	CASNAGDSSGANVPTF	TGTGCCAGCAATGCCGGGGACAGTTCTGGGGCCAACGTCCCGACTTTC
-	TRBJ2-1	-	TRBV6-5	CASSRDGCPYNEQFF	TGTGCCAGCAGCCGGGACGGATGCCCCTACAATGAGCAGTTCTTC
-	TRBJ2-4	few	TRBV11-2	CASSLDGSLLAKNIRYF	TGTGCCAGCAGTTTAGATGGCAGTTTACTAGCCAAAAACATTCGGTACTTC
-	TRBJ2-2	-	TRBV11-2	CASSLQGTLFAGKLFF	TGTGCCAGCAGCTTACAGGGGACGTTGTTCGCTGGGAAGCTGTTTTTT
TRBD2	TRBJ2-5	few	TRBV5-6	CASSYVGGAQYF	TGTGCCAGCAGCTACGTGGGGGGGGCCCAGTACTTC
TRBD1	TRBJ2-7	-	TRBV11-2	CASSLTGRGRQYF	TGTGCCAGCAGTTTAACAGGCAGGGGGAGGCAGTACTTC
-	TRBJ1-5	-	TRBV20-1	CSARVGWGNHSQHF	TGCAGTGCTAGAGTGGGCTGGGGCAATCACTCCCAGCATTTT
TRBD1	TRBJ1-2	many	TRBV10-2	CASSGQGAYGYTF	TGCGCCAGCAGCGGACAGGGGGCCTATGGCTACACCTTC
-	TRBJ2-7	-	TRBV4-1	CASSETQEQFYEQYF	TGTGCCAGCAGCGAAACACAGGAGCAATTCTACGAGCAGTACTTC
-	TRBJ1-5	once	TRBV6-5	CAYKEGPNNQPQHF	TGTGCCTACAAAGAAGGGCCTAACAATCAGCCCCAGCATTTT
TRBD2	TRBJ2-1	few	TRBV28	CASRTTGGGALNEQFF	TGTGCCAGCAGGACCACGGGGGGAGGAGCTTTAAATGAGCAGTTCTTC
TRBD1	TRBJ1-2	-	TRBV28	CATGQEDYGYTF	TGTGCCACCGGACAGGAAGACTATGGCTACACCTTC
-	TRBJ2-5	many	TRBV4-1	CASSQDWWSSAQETQYF	TGCGCCAGCAGCCAAGATTGGTGGTCTAGCGCACAAGAGACCCAGTACTTC
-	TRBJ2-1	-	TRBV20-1	CSACTYGLMDEQFF	TGCAGTGCCTGTACTTATGGGCTGATGGATGAGCAGTTCTTC